A single sample gave rise to the 5 T cell receptor beta chains below, sequenced in a study of T cell repertoires in cytomegalovirus infection. TCRdb analysed the reads with MiXCR anew, one entry per CDR3 protein. The sample has 600,000 to 800,000 distinct CDR3 sequences, 20% to 25% seen once. Sequencing input: CD8+ T cells from PBMCs. These receptors originate from a human donor in good health (CMV status not recorded). Some clones in this sample may be carry-over from other donors' samples.

This clonotype was counted only a few times. This chain connects TRBV2 to TRBJ1-2, with no clear D. The CDR3 is made up of 8 amino acids. The V gene lost 7 bases and the J gene lost 7 bases, with 1 base spanning the gap. Germline lookup yields CDR1 SNHLY and CDR2 FYNNEI. CDR3 sequence reads: CASTGYTF. CDR3 coding DNA: TGTGCCAGCACTGGCTACACCTTC.

This clonotype came up many times. The chain combines TRBV7-9 with TRBJ1-5, with a tentative D call TRBD1 (5 bases). Germline loops: CDR1 SEHNR, CDR2 FQNEAQ (reference sequence). Trimming took 10 bases from V and 2 from J, leaving 12 bases between them. The CDR3 runs 13 residues. The CDR3 here is CATQPGGNQPQHF. As DNA, the CDR3 is TGTGCCACACAGCCGGGGGGCAATCAGCCCCAGCATTTT.

In this sample, this clonotype turned up many times. The CDR3 loop is CASSSSALEAFF. DNA of the CDR3: TGTGCCAGCAGTTCCTCGGCCCTCGAGGCTTTCTTT. The gene calls are TRBV28 and TRBJ1-1; D remains ambiguous. With 4 bases removed from V and 11 bases from J, the gap between germline ends came to 14 bases. The CDR3 spans 12 residues. Germline V gene sequence: CDR1 MDHEN, CDR2 SYDVKM.

This clonotype was counted many times. The chain couples TRBV27 to TRBJ1-5, with a possible D match to TRBD1 (5 bases). The V gene lost 2 bases and the J gene lost 3 bases, with 14 bases spanning the gap. Germline loops: CDR1 MNHEY, CDR2 SMNVEV (reference sequence). This CDR3 has 16 residues. CDR3 DNA: TGTGCCAGCAGTTTACTTGTTTCAGGGAACAATCAGCCCCAGCATTTT. Encoded protein: CASSLLVSGNNQPQHF.

This clonotype was detected only a few times. The chain is built from TRBV5-6 and TRBJ1-2; TRBD1 is a possible D gene (6 bases). V dropped 5 bases and J dropped 0 bases, with 17 bases sitting between them. Per the germline V gene, CDR1 is SGHDT and CDR2 is YYEEEE. The CDR3 extends over 16 amino acids. The CDR3 coding sequence is TGTGCCAGCAGGAGGGACGGGACACCACCTAACTATGGCTACACCTTC. Translating it yields CASRRDGTPPNYGYTF.